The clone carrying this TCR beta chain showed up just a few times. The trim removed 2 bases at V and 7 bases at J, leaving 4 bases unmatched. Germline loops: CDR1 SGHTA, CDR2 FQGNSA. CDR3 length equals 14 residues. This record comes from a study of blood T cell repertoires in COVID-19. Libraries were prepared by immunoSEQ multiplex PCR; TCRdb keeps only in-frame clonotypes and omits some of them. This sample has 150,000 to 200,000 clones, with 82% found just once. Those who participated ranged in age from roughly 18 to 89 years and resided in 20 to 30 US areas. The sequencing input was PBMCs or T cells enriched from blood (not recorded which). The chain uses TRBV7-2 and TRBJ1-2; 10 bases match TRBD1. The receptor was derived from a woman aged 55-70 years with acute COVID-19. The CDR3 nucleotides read TGTGCCAGCAGCTTAACCGACAGGGGGCCTGGCTACACCTTC. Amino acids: CASSLTDRGPGYTF.